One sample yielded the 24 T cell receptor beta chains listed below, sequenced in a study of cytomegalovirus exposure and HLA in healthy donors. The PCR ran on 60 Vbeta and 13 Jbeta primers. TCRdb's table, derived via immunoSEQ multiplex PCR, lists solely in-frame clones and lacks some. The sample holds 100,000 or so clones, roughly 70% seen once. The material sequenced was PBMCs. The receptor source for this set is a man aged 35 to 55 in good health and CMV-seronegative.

Here the CDR3 reads CASSYLDRPSSYEQYF. CDR3 bases: TGTGCCAGCAGTTACTTGGACAGGCCAAGCTCCTACGAGCAGTACTTC. The V call is TRBV6-5, the J call TRBJ2-7; 7 nucleotides line up with TRBD1. This CDR3 has 16 residues. Germline CDR1 MNHEY, CDR2 SVGAGI. J lost 0 bases, V lost 1 base, and 6 bases had no gene match.

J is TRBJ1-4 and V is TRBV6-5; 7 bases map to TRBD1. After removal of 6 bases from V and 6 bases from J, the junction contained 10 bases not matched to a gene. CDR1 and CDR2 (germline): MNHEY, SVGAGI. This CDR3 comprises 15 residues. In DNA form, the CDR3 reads TGTGCCAGCAGCACTTACCGGGACAGACATGAAAAACTGTTTTTT. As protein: CASSTYRDRHEKLFF.

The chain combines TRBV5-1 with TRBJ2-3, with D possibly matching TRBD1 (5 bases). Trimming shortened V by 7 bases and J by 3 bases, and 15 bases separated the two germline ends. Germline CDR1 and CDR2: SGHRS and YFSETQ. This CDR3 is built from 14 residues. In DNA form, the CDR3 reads TGCGCCAGCGGTGAACAGGCCCAGACAGATACGCAGTATTTT. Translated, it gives CASGEQAQTDTQYF.

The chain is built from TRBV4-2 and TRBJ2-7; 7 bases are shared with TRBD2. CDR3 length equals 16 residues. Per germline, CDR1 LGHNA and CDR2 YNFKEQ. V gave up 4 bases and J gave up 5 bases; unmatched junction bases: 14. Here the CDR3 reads CASSPGGTGVSDEQYF. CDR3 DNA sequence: TGTGCCAGCAGCCCCGGGGGGACGGGAGTCAGCGACGAGCAGTACTTC.

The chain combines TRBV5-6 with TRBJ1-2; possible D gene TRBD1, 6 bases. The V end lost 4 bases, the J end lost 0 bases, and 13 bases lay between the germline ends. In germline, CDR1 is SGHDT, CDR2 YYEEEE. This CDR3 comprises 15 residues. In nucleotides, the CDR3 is TGTGCCAGCAGCAACGGACAGATAGCTAACTATGGCTACACCTTC. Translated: CASSNGQIANYGYTF.

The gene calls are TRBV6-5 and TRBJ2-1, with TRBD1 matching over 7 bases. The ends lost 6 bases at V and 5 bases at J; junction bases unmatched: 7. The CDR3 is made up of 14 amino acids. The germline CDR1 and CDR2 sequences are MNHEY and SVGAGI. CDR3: CASRSPGTDNEQFF. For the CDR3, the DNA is TGTGCCAGCAGATCCCCCGGGACAGACAATGAGCAGTTCTTC.

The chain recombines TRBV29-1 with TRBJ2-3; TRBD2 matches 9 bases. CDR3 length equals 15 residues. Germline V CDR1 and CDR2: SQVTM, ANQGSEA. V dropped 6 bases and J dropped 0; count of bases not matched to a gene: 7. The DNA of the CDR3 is TGCAGCGTGGGACTAGCACGAGATAGCACAGATACGCAGTATTTT. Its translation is CSVGLARDSTDTQYF.

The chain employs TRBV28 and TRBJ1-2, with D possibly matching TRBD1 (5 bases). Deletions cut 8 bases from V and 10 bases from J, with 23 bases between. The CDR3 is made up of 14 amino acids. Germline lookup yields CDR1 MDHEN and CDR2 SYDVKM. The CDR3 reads CASFSLAGSGNYTF. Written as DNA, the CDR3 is TGTGCCAGCTTTTCCCTGGCAGGGTCAGGTAACTACACCTTC.

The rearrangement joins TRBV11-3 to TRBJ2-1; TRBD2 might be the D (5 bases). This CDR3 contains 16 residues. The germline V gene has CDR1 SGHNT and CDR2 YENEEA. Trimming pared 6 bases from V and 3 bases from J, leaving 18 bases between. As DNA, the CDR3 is TGTGCCAGCAGTTCCGACGGGGTTCATAACTACAATGAGCAGTTCTTC. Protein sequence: CASSSDGVHNYNEQFF. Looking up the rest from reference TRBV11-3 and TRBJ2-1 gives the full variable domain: EAGVVQSPRYKIIEKKQPVAFWCNPISGHNTLYWYLQNLGQGPELLIRYENEEAVDDSQLPKDRFSAERLKGVDSTLKIQPAELGDSAVYLCASSSDGVHNYNEQFFGPGTRLTVL.

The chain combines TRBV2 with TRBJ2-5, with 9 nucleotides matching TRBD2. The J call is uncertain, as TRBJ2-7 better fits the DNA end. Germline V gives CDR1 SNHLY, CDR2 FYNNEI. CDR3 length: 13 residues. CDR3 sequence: CASSVLAGYEQYF. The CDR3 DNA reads TGTGCCAGCAGTGTCCTAGCGGGATACGAGCAGTACTTC.

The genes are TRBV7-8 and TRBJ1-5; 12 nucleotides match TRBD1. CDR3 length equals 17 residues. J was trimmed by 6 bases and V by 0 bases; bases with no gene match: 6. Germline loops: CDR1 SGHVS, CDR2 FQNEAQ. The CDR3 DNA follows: TGTGCCAGCAGCTTAGCGAGGGACAGGGGGCGGGGTCAGCCCCAGCATTTT. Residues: CASSLARDRGRGQPQHF.

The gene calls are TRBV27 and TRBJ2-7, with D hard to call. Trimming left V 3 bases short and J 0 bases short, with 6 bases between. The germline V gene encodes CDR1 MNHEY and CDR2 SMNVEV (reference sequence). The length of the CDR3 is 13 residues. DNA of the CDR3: TGTGCCAGCAGTTTCAAGAGCTCCTACGAGCAGTACTTC. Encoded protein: CASSFKSSYEQYF.

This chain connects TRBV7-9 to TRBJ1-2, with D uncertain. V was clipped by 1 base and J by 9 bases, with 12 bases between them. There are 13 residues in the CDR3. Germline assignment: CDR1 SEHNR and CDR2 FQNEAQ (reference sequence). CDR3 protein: CASSLGGGKSYTF. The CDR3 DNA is TGTGCCAGCAGCTTAGGGGGAGGGAAGAGCTACACCTTC.

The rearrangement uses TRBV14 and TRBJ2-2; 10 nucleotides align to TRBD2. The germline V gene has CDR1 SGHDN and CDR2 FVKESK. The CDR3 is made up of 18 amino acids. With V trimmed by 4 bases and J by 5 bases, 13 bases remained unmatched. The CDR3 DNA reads TGTGCCAGCAGCCGGAAAGGGCTAGCGGGAGTAGGGACCGGGGAGCTGTTTTTT. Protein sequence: CASSRKGLAGVGTGELFF.

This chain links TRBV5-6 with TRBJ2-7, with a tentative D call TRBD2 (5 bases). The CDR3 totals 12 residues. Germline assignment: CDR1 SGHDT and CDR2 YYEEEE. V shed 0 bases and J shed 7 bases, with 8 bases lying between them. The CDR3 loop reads CASSLEGVEQYF. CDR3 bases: TGTGCCAGCAGCTTGGAGGGAGTAGAGCAGTACTTC.

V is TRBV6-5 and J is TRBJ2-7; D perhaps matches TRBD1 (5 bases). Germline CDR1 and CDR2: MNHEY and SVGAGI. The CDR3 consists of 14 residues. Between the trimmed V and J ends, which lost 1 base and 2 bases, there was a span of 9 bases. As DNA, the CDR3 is TGTGCCAGCAGTTACTTCCCAGGGCCCTACGAGCAGTACTTC. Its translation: CASSYFPGPYEQYF.

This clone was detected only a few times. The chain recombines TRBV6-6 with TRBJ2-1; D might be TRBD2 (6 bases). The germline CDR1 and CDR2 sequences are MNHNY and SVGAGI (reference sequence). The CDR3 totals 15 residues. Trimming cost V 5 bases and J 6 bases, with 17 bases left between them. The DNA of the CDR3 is TGTGCCAGCAGTGGCGGGACGCCGCAAGGCAATGAGCAGTTCTTC. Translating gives CASSGGTPQGNEQFF.

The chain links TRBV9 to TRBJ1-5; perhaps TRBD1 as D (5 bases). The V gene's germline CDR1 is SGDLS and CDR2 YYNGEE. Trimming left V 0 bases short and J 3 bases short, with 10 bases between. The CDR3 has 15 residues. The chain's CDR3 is CASSVAGGANQPQHF. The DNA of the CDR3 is TGTGCCAGCAGCGTAGCTGGAGGGGCCAATCAGCCCCAGCATTTT.

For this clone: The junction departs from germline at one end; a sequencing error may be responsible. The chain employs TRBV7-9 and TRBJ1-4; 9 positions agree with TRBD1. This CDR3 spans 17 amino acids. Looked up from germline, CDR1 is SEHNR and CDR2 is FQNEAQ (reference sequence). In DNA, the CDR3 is TGTTCCAGCAGCCGGCGGACAGGGGAGACAACTAATGAAAAACTGTTTTTT. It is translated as CSSSRRTGETTNEKLFF.

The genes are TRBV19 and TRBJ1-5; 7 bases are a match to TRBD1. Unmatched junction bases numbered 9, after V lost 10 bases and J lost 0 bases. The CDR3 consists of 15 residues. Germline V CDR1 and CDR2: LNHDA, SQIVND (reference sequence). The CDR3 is CATKGAGYSNQPQHF. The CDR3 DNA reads TGTGCCACCAAGGGGGCGGGTTATAGCAATCAGCCCCAGCATTTT.

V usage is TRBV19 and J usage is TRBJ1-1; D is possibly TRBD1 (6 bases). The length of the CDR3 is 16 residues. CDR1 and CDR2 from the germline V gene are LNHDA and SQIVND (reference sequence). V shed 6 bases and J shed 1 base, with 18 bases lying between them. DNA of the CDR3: TGTGCCAGTAGGAATCTGAGACAGGACCAGAACACTGAAGCTTTCTTT. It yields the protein CASRNLRQDQNTEAFF.

The CDR3 loop reads CASSDGGGRAYEQYF. CDR3 coding DNA: TGTGCCAGCAGCGACGGCGGAGGGAGGGCCTACGAGCAGTACTTC. V and J are TRBV5-4 and TRBJ2-7, with 7 bases fitting TRBD2. This CDR3 region has 15 residues. Per the germline V gene, CDR1 is SGHNT and CDR2 is YYREEE (reference sequence). The V segment lost 4 bases and the J segment 2 bases; nucleotides outside the gene matches: 9.

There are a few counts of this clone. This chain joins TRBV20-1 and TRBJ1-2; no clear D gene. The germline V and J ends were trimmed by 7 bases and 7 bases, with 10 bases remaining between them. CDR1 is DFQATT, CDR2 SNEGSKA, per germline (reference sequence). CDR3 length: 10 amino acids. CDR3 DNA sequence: TGCAGTGGGGTGGAGGGTGGCTACACCTTC. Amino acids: CSGVEGGYTF.

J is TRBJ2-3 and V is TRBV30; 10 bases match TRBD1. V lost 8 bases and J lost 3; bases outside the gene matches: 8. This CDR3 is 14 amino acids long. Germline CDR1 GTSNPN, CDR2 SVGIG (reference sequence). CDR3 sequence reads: CARIDRGRTDTQYF. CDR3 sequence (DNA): TGTGCCCGAATCGACAGGGGGCGGACAGATACGCAGTATTTT.